These T cell receptor beta chains were read from a single sample in a study of T cell responses to AZD1222 COVID-19 vaccine. The assay was immunoSEQ multiplex PCR, and TCRdb's table has in-frame clones only and misses some. The sample lists some 180,000 clones, about 83% seen once, with 0.85% to 1.2% in the top ten. The sample was peripheral blood, taken 28 days after the second AZD1222 dose. The receptors shown here come from an adult who received the AZD1222 COVID-19 vaccine. Each CDR3 is given with its conserved first and last residue. D genes are given only for firm matches. Expanded clones get a size class; other rows say once, few or many, or leave the size out.

D gene: -
V gene: TRBV1
clone size: once
J gene: TRBJ1-6
CDR3 DNA: TGCACCAGCAGTCCCCATTCACGGCCTCATCCCCTCCACTTT
CDR3 protein: CTSSPHSRPHPLHF

D gene: -
V gene: TRBV30
clone size: -
J gene: TRBJ1-6
CDR3 DNA: TGTGCCTGGAGTTACAGTAATTCACCCCTCCACTTT
CDR3 protein: CAWSYSNSPLHF

D gene: -
V gene: TRBV3-1/TRBV3-2
clone size: once
J gene: TRBJ2-4
CDR3 DNA: TGTGCCAGCAGGGACGGGGCCCAGGCAAAAAACATTCAGTACTTC
CDR3 protein: CASRDGAQAKNIQYF

D gene: TRBD2
V gene: TRBV5-4
clone size: -
J gene: TRBJ2-5
CDR3 DNA: TGTGCCAGCAGCTTGCGACTAGCGGGGGGAGAGACCCAGTACTTC
CDR3 protein: CASSLRLAGGETQYF

D gene: -
V gene: TRBV19
clone size: -
J gene: TRBJ1-5
CDR3 DNA: TGTGCGGGGGGTAGGGTCAGCAATCAGCCCCAGCATTTT
CDR3 protein: CAGGRVSNQPQHF

D gene: TRBD1
V gene: TRBV3-1/TRBV3-2
clone size: -
J gene: TRBJ1-2
CDR3 DNA: TGTGCCAGCAGCTATGGGACAGTTGTTCACACCTTC
CDR3 protein: CASSYGTVVHTF

D gene: TRBD2
V gene: TRBV10-3
clone size: -
J gene: TRBJ2-1
CDR3 DNA: TGTGCCATCAGTGAGGCGCGGGGGGCGAATGAGCAGTTCTTC
CDR3 protein: CAISEARGANEQFF

D gene: -
V gene: TRBV6-6
clone size: -
J gene: TRBJ1-1
CDR3 DNA: TGTGCCAGCAACCGGCAGGGAAGTGAAGCTTTCTTT
CDR3 protein: CASNRQGSEAFF

D gene: -
V gene: TRBV2
clone size: -
J gene: TRBJ1-2
CDR3 DNA: TGTGCCAGCAGTGAATCCGGGAGGAATGGCTACACCTTC
CDR3 protein: CASSESGRNGYTF

D gene: -
V gene: TRBV10-2
clone size: few
J gene: TRBJ1-2
CDR3 DNA: TGCGCCAGCAGTGAGTTGGCCAGGGGCTATGGCTACACCTTC
CDR3 protein: CASSELARGYGYTF

D gene: -
V gene: TRBV6-1
clone size: few
J gene: TRBJ1-2
CDR3 DNA: TGTGCCAGCAGTGAGGGCAGTTACTATGGCTACACCTTC
CDR3 protein: CASSEGSYYGYTF

D gene: TRBD1
V gene: TRBV2
clone size: -
J gene: TRBJ2-2
CDR3 DNA: TGTGCCAGCAGTAAGGGGGACAGCGTATTCCGAAACACCGGGGAGCTGTTTTTT
CDR3 protein: CASSKGDSVFRNTGELFF

D gene: TRBD1
V gene: TRBV4-1
clone size: once
J gene: TRBJ1-2
CDR3 DNA: TGCGCCAGCAGCCAAACAGGGGTGTACGGCTACACCTTC
CDR3 protein: CASSQTGVYGYTF

D gene: TRBD2
V gene: TRBV5-4
clone size: -
J gene: TRBJ2-2
CDR3 DNA: TGTGCCAGCAGCCGGGAGGGGGTTGGCACCGGGGAGCTGTTTTTT
CDR3 protein: CASSREGVGTGELFF

D gene: -
V gene: TRBV28
clone size: -
J gene: TRBJ1-5
CDR3 DNA: TGTGCCAGCAGCCACAGGGTGAGCAATCAGCCCCAGCATTTT
CDR3 protein: CASSHRVSNQPQHF

D gene: TRBD2
V gene: TRBV9
clone size: -
J gene: TRBJ2-1
CDR3 DNA: TGTGCCAGCAGCTTATCCAGGACTAGCGGGGGGGATGAGCAGTTCTTC
CDR3 protein: CASSLSRTSGGDEQFF

D gene: -
V gene: TRBV11-2
clone size: -
J gene: TRBJ2-7
CDR3 DNA: TGTGCCAGCAGGTCCCTTGGGGCCTACGAGCAGTACTTC
CDR3 protein: CASRSLGAYEQYF

D gene: TRBD1
V gene: TRBV7-9
clone size: -
J gene: TRBJ1-4
CDR3 DNA: TGTGCCAGCAGCCAGATGGGACAGCGAAAACTGTTTTTT
CDR3 protein: CASSQMGQRKLFF

D gene: TRBD1
V gene: TRBV6-5
clone size: -
J gene: TRBJ1-2
CDR3 DNA: TGTGCCAGCGGATCCGGGACAGGGCGTAACTATGGCTACACCTTC
CDR3 protein: CASGSGTGRNYGYTF

D gene: -
V gene: TRBV10-1
clone size: -
J gene: TRBJ2-3
CDR3 DNA: TGCGCCAGCAGTGAGAGCACAGATACGCAGTATTTT
CDR3 protein: CASSESTDTQYF

D gene: TRBD1
V gene: TRBV6-5
clone size: few
J gene: TRBJ1-5
CDR3 DNA: TGTGCCAGCACTCGGGACAGCGTGTATCAGCCCCAGCATTTT
CDR3 protein: CASTRDSVYQPQHF

D gene: -
V gene: TRBV9
clone size: few
J gene: TRBJ1-6
CDR3 DNA: TGTGCCAGCAGCGTAGCGGCAAATAATTCACCCCTCCACTTT
CDR3 protein: CASSVAANNSPLHF

D gene: -
V gene: TRBV19
clone size: -
J gene: TRBJ1-2
CDR3 DNA: TGTGCCAGTAGTATAGGGCCCAGGGTTGGCTATGGCTACACCTTC
CDR3 protein: CASSIGPRVGYGYTF

D gene: TRBD1
V gene: TRBV10-3
clone size: -
J gene: TRBJ2-3
CDR3 DNA: TGTGCCATCAGTGAACAGGGGGTCTCAGATACGCAGTATTTT
CDR3 protein: CAISEQGVSDTQYF

D gene: -
V gene: TRBV6-1
clone size: -
J gene: TRBJ1-2
CDR3 DNA: TGTGCCAGCAGTGACCTCTTCCCCCGGGACGAGTTTGGAGGCTACACCTTC
CDR3 protein: CASSDLFPRDEFGGYTF

D gene: -
V gene: TRBV10-3
clone size: -
J gene: TRBJ1-5
CDR3 DNA: TGTGCCACCGGGCTGGCGGGGGAGGCGGCCCAGCATTTT
CDR3 protein: CATGLAGEAAQHF

D gene: TRBD1
V gene: TRBV19
clone size: few
J gene: TRBJ1-2
CDR3 DNA: TGTGCCAGTGTTACAGGGGACTATGGCTACACCTTC
CDR3 protein: CASVTGDYGYTF

D gene: -
V gene: TRBV21-1
clone size: -
J gene: TRBJ2-1
CDR3 DNA: TGTGCCAGCAGCAAAGTGAGGACCGGCGGGAATGAGCAGTTCTTC
CDR3 protein: CASSKVRTGGNEQFF

D gene: -
V gene: TRBV30
clone size: once
J gene: TRBJ2-3
CDR3 DNA: TGTGCCTGGAGGCAGCGGACTAGCACAGATACGCAGTATTTT
CDR3 protein: CAWRQRTSTDTQYF

D gene: -
V gene: TRBV6-5
clone size: -
J gene: TRBJ2-5
CDR3 DNA: TGTGCCAGCAGCAAACCGTCTAAGGAGACCCAGTACTTC
CDR3 protein: CASSKPSKETQYF

D gene: TRBD1
V gene: TRBV5-1
clone size: once
J gene: TRBJ2-2
CDR3 DNA: TGCGCCAGCAGCCCCTCCCCGGGACAGCGCACCGGGGAGCTGTTTTTT
CDR3 protein: CASSPSPGQRTGELFF

D gene: -
V gene: TRBV12-3/TRBV12-4
clone size: -
J gene: TRBJ2-7
CDR3 DNA: TGTGCCAGCAGTTCCCGGACTTCCCCCGAGCAGTACTTC
CDR3 protein: CASSSRTSPEQYF

D gene: -
V gene: TRBV6-4
clone size: -
J gene: TRBJ1-5
CDR3 DNA: TGTGCCAGCAGCCCCGGGGCCAATCAGCCCCAGCATTTT
CDR3 protein: CASSPGANQPQHF

D gene: -
V gene: TRBV11-3
clone size: -
J gene: TRBJ1-5
CDR3 DNA: TGTGCCAGCACCCCATGGGGGCGAGGCAATCAGCCCCAGCATTTT
CDR3 protein: CASTPWGRGNQPQHF

D gene: TRBD1
V gene: TRBV29-1
clone size: -
J gene: TRBJ2-7
CDR3 DNA: TGCAGCGTAGTGGACAGGGGAAGCTACGAGCAGTACTTC
CDR3 protein: CSVVDRGSYEQYF

D gene: TRBD2
V gene: TRBV5-4
clone size: -
J gene: TRBJ2-2
CDR3 DNA: TGTGCCAGCAGCCCGCGTGCGGGGGGTGGGGACACCGGGGAGCTGTTTTTT
CDR3 protein: CASSPRAGGGDTGELFF

D gene: TRBD2
V gene: TRBV5-1
clone size: few
J gene: TRBJ2-5
CDR3 DNA: TGCGCCAGCAGCTTTGGGACTAGCGGTCAAGAGACCCAGTACTTC
CDR3 protein: CASSFGTSGQETQYF

D gene: TRBD2
V gene: TRBV13
clone size: -
J gene: TRBJ2-7
CDR3 DNA: TGTGCCAGCAGCGTCGCGGGGGGCCGCTACGAGCAGTACTTC
CDR3 protein: CASSVAGGRYEQYF

D gene: -
V gene: TRBV3-1/TRBV3-2
clone size: -
J gene: TRBJ1-1
CDR3 DNA: TGTGCCAGCAGCCAAGAGGGCCACACTGAAGCTTTCTTT
CDR3 protein: CASSQEGHTEAFF

D gene: -
V gene: TRBV5-4
clone size: -
J gene: TRBJ1-1
CDR3 DNA: TGTGCCAGCAGCTTGGGGAGATCTGAAGCTTTCTTT
CDR3 protein: CASSLGRSEAFF

D gene: -
V gene: TRBV11-2
clone size: -
J gene: TRBJ2-3
CDR3 DNA: TGTGCCAGCAGCTTGGAACCCCCAGATACGCAGTATTTT
CDR3 protein: CASSLEPPDTQYF

D gene: -
V gene: TRBV12-3/TRBV12-4
clone size: -
J gene: TRBJ1-1
CDR3 DNA: TGTGCCAGCAGTTTAGCGGGGGGGGCTGAAGCTTTCTTT
CDR3 protein: CASSLAGGAEAFF

D gene: -
V gene: TRBV7-9
clone size: -
J gene: TRBJ1-3
CDR3 DNA: TGTGCCAGCAGGGGGGGAACTGGAAACACCATATATTTT
CDR3 protein: CASRGGTGNTIYF

D gene: TRBD1
V gene: TRBV18
clone size: few
J gene: TRBJ1-2
CDR3 DNA: TGTGCCAGCTCACCGGACAGGAACTATGGCTACACCTTC
CDR3 protein: CASSPDRNYGYTF

D gene: -
V gene: TRBV30
clone size: few
J gene: TRBJ1-5
CDR3 DNA: TGTGCCTGGAGTGTGGGCAATCAGCCCCAGCATTTT
CDR3 protein: CAWSVGNQPQHF

D gene: -
V gene: TRBV2
clone size: -
J gene: TRBJ1-5
CDR3 DNA: TGTGCCAGCGGAGGGTATTTAGGGGGGATTGACAATCAGCCCCAGCATTTT
CDR3 protein: CASGGYLGGIDNQPQHF

D gene: TRBD1
V gene: TRBV4-3
clone size: -
J gene: TRBJ1-4
CDR3 DNA: TGCGCCAGCAGCCCGGACAGGGGAAAAGGTGAAAAACTGTTTTTT
CDR3 protein: CASSPDRGKGEKLFF

D gene: -
V gene: TRBV5-1
clone size: -
J gene: TRBJ1-3
CDR3 DNA: TGCGCCAGCAGCGTTGAAACTGGACAGTTCTCTGGAAACACCATATATTTT
CDR3 protein: CASSVETGQFSGNTIYF

D gene: -
V gene: TRBV19
clone size: -
J gene: TRBJ1-4
CDR3 DNA: TGTGCCAGTAGTATGGGGCCGGCTAATGAAAAACTGTTTTTT
CDR3 protein: CASSMGPANEKLFF

D gene: -
V gene: TRBV19
clone size: -
J gene: TRBJ1-3
CDR3 DNA: TGTGCCAGTAGTAGCATCTCCGGGACATCAGGAAACACCATATATTTT
CDR3 protein: CASSSISGTSGNTIYF

D gene: -
V gene: TRBV7-8
clone size: once
J gene: TRBJ2-7
CDR3 DNA: TGTGCCAGCAGCCTTTGGACGGGAACCTACGAGCAGTACTTC
CDR3 protein: CASSLWTGTYEQYF

D gene: -
V gene: TRBV30
clone size: -
J gene: TRBJ1-1
CDR3 DNA: TGTGCCTGGAGTATTAGAGCTCGAAACACTGAAGCTTTCTTT
CDR3 protein: CAWSIRARNTEAFF

D gene: -
V gene: TRBV15
clone size: once
J gene: TRBJ1-1
CDR3 DNA: TGTGCCACCAGGGGGTATGGGAACACTGAAGCTTTCTTT
CDR3 protein: CATRGYGNTEAFF

D gene: -
V gene: TRBV19
clone size: -
J gene: TRBJ1-1
CDR3 DNA: TGTGCCAGTAGTATGCGCGGGGGCGAGCACGTAGGAGTGAACACTGAAGCTTTCTTT
CDR3 protein: CASSMRGGEHVGVNTEAFF

D gene: TRBD1
V gene: TRBV11-2
clone size: -
J gene: TRBJ1-2
CDR3 DNA: TGTGCGGTGAGGGGACAGGGTGTCTATGGCTACACCTTC
CDR3 protein: CAVRGQGVYGYTF

D gene: -
V gene: TRBV4-3
clone size: -
J gene: TRBJ1-6
CDR3 DNA: TGCGCCAGCAGCCAAGATCTTCGGTATTCACCCCTCCACTTT
CDR3 protein: CASSQDLRYSPLHF

D gene: TRBD1
V gene: TRBV6-5
clone size: -
J gene: TRBJ1-1
CDR3 DNA: TGTGCCAGCACAAGACAGGGACTTGACACTGAAGCTTTCTTT
CDR3 protein: CASTRQGLDTEAFF